Reported below is one T cell receptor beta chain. Produced via immunoSEQ multiplex PCR; TCRdb's table is partial and in-frame only. The sample carries over 90,000 clones, more than 80% recorded once. The sample comes from a study of blood T cell repertoires in COVID-19. CDR1 LNHDA and CDR2 SQIVND come from the germline V gene (reference sequence). V was pared by 4 bases and J by 4 bases, with 10 bases of the junction left unmatched. The CDR3 is made up of 16 amino acids. Sequenced sample: peripheral blood. This TCR derives from a human donor in a cohort sampled during active COVID-19. The chain has TRBV19 and TRBJ1-5; 7 bases are a match to TRBD1. In DNA, the CDR3 is TGTGCCAGTAGTACCCTTGGGACAGTGAGTAATCAGCCCCAGCATTTT. It is translated as CASSTLGTVSNQPQHF.